A selection of T cell receptor beta chains follows, all from one sample in a study of cytomegalovirus exposure and HLA in healthy donors. TCRdb's table, derived via immunoSEQ multiplex PCR, lists solely in-frame clones and lacks some. The profile shows over 200,000 clones, approximately 80% of them singletons. Material: PBMCs. The receptors shown here come from a male donor in good health and CMV-seronegative. The CDR3 runs from the conserved cysteine through the conserved F or W. The order of the fields is V gene, D gene, clone size, J gene, CDR3 DNA, CDR3 protein. The D gene is left open where the match is weak. The size of a clone is reported for some rows only, either as once, few or many, or as a class for expanded clones.

TRBV6-5	TRBD1	-	TRBJ2-7	TGTGCCAGCAGTTCGCCGACAGGGCGGGTGTCGGGCGAGCAGTACTTC	CASSSPTGRVSGEQYF
TRBV19	TRBD1	-	TRBJ1-1	TGTGCCAGTAACCCGCCGACAGGGACTGAAGCTTTCTTT	CASNPPTGTEAFF
TRBV4-1	TRBD2	few	TRBJ2-1	TGCGCCAGCAGCCGGGCTAGCGGGGATTACAATGAGCAGTTCTTC	CASSRASGDYNEQFF
TRBV2	-	-	TRBJ2-2	TGTGCCAGCAGTGAATTTTTAGAAACCGGGGAGCTGTTTTTT	CASSEFLETGELFF
TRBV19	-	-	TRBJ2-2	TGTGCCAGTAGTATAGGCGACTTGCGGAACACCGGGGAGCTGTTTTTT	CASSIGDLRNTGELFF
TRBV6-5	-	-	TRBJ1-2	TGTGCCAGTAAAGGGCAGGGGAAGGGCTACACCTTC	CASKGQGKGYTF
TRBV9	TRBD1	-	TRBJ2-7	TGTGCCAGCAGCGCCTCCGGGACAGTTATGAACGAGCAGTACTTC	CASSASGTVMNEQYF
TRBV5-1	-	-	TRBJ2-7	TGCGCCAGCAGATGGACCGCCGGGGTCGGATTCGAGCAGTACTTC	CASRWTAGVGFEQYF
TRBV19	TRBD1	-	TRBJ2-7	TGTGCCAGTAGTATCGACAGGGGGACCTACGAGCAGTACTTC	CASSIDRGTYEQYF
TRBV6-5	-	-	TRBJ2-2	TGTGCCAGCAGTTACGAGGTCCCCGGGGAGCTGTTTTTT	CASSYEVPGELFF
TRBV9	TRBD1	few	TRBJ2-3	TGTGCCAGCAGCGTAGACGACAGGGGGTACACAGATACGCAGTATTTT	CASSVDDRGYTDTQYF
TRBV6-4	TRBD2	-	TRBJ2-5	TGTGCCAGTCCCTTTAGCGGGTTTGGGGGCCAAGAGACCCAGTACTTC	CASPFSGFGGQETQYF
TRBV30	-	-	TRBJ2-7	TGTGCCTGGAGTGACTCTCCAACCTCCTACGAGCAGTACTTC	CAWSDSPTSYEQYF
TRBV5-4	TRBD1	-	TRBJ1-1	TGTGCCAGCACCCTGGACAGGCGGGGTCCTGAAGCTTTCTTT	CASTLDRRGPEAFF
TRBV4-2	TRBD1	-	TRBJ2-5	TGTGCCAGCAGCCAAGAACGGACAGGGGGAAGCGAGACCCAGTACTTC	CASSQERTGGSETQYF
TRBV5-4	-	once	TRBJ2-7	TGTGCCAGCAGCTGGAGGGTCCAAGGGTACCACGAGCAGTACTTC	CASSWRVQGYHEQYF
TRBV28	-	-	TRBJ1-4	TGTGCCAGCAGTTTAGGTCTCACTCCGAATGAAAAACTGTTTTTT	CASSLGLTPNEKLFF
TRBV10-1	TRBD2	few	TRBJ2-7	TGCGCCACCGGGACTAGCGGAACTGGCGAGCAGTACTTC	CATGTSGTGEQYF
TRBV6-6	TRBD2	-	TRBJ2-5	TGTGCCAGCAGTCCCTGGACTAGCGGGAGGAAGGAGACCCAGTACTTC	CASSPWTSGRKETQYF
TRBV20-1	-	-	TRBJ1-1	TGCAGTGCTAGGCCCAGGGCTGAAGCTTTCTTT	CSARPRAEAFF
TRBV11-3	TRBD2	few	TRBJ2-2	TGTGCCAGCAGCTTATCCGCGATAGCGGGTAACACCGGGGAGCTGTTTTTT	CASSLSAIAGNTGELFF
TRBV15	-	-	TRBJ1-1	TGTGCCACCAGCAGAGAAGCGGGGTATGTCACTGAAGCTTTCTTT	CATSREAGYVTEAFF
TRBV7-2	-	once	TRBJ2-3	TGTGCCAGCAGCTTAGCTGCTCTGCGGGGAAGGGCGCAGTATTTT	CASSLAALRGRAQYF
TRBV27	-	few	TRBJ1-1	TGTGCCAGCAGTTCGGTCGGTAAGAACACTGAAGCTTTCTTT	CASSSVGKNTEAFF
TRBV21-1	-	-	TRBJ1-2	TGTGCCAGCAGCAAAGAGGTTAAGGGGAACTATGGCTACACCTTC	CASSKEVKGNYGYTF
TRBV25-1	TRBD1	once	TRBJ1-1	TGTGCCAGCAGTGAGCCCGGACAGGGGGTAAGTGTCGCCGAAGCTTTCTTT	CASSEPGQGVSVAEAFF
TRBV25-1	-	-	TRBJ1-6	TGTGCCAGCAGTGAAGCACACAGCTCCTATAATTCACCCCTCCACTTT	CASSEAHSSYNSPLHF
TRBV6-1	TRBD2	-	TRBJ2-5	TGTGCCAGCAGTGCAGGTTTACTAGCGGATCAAGAGACCCAGTACTTC	CASSAGLLADQETQYF
TRBV19	-	few	TRBJ1-1	TGTGCCAGTAGTGCGCTCATTAACACTGAAGCTTTCTTT	CASSALINTEAFF
TRBV10-3	-	-	TRBJ1-6	TGTGCCATCAGTGCAACAGGGCGATCCTATAATTCACCCCTCCACTTT	CAISATGRSYNSPLHF
TRBV6-6	-	-	TRBJ1-1	TGTGCCAGCAGTGTCACCGGGACAACTTCTGAAGCTTTCTTT	CASSVTGTTSEAFF
TRBV7-9	TRBD1	-	TRBJ2-7	TGTGCCAGCAGCCTTGGGACAGGGAGAGCCGAGCAGTACTTC	CASSLGTGRAEQYF
TRBV7-9	TRBD2	-	TRBJ2-3	TGTTCCAGCAGCTATGCTAGCGGGAGTATAGATACGCAGTATTTT	CSSSYASGSIDTQYF
TRBV18	-	-	TRBJ2-6	TGTGCCAGCTCCCCAGGGAGCTCTGGGGCCAACGTCCTGACTTTC	CASSPGSSGANVLTF
TRBV5-1	-	-	TRBJ2-7	TGCGCCAGCAGCCAAAACTACGAGCAGTACTTC	CASSQNYEQYF
TRBV2	TRBD1	-	TRBJ1-3	TGTGCCAGCAAGAAAGGGACAGGGGGCGGAAACACCATATATTTT	CASKKGTGGGNTIYF
TRBV30	-	-	TRBJ2-1	TGTGCCTGGAGTGTCGGTTCGGTACAGTACAATGAGCAGTTCTTC	CAWSVGSVQYNEQFF
TRBV7-9	-	-	TRBJ2-7	TGTGCCACTCTCGCGGCAGGGGTCGAGCAGTACTTC	CATLAAGVEQYF
TRBV2	-	-	TRBJ2-1	TGTGCCAGCAGTGAAGGGAGGGGCAATGAGCAGTTCTTC	CASSEGRGNEQFF
TRBV18	TRBD1	-	TRBJ1-4	TGTGCCAGCTCGCTCGACAGGGGACATGAAAAACTGTTTTTT	CASSLDRGHEKLFF
TRBV10-3	TRBD1	-	TRBJ1-1	TGTGCCACCTCAGGGGGCACTGAAGCTTTCTTT	CATSGGTEAFF
TRBV10-3	TRBD2	-	TRBJ2-7	TGTGCCATCAGTGAGTCGACAATCTTACCGGGACTAGCTCCTCTGTACTTC	CAISESTILPGLAPLYF
TRBV7-3	-	-	TRBJ2-5	TGTGCCAGCAGCTTAGGGAGGGGGGGAGAAACAGGAGAGGCCCAGTACTTC	CASSLGRGGETGEAQYF
TRBV29-1	-	-	TRBJ1-1	TGCAGCGCTCTCCCGGGTACTTCGCAAGCTTTCTTT	CSALPGTSQAFF
TRBV7-5	-	-	TRBJ2-3	TGTGCCAGAAGCTTAGTCGGTACGCAGTATTTT	CARSLVGTQYF
TRBV7-3	TRBD1	-	TRBJ1-6	TGTGCCAGCAGCACGACAGGGGGATCACCCCTCCACTTT	CASSTTGGSPLHF
TRBV7-8	TRBD2	once	TRBJ2-7	TGTGCCAGCAGCTTCCTAGCGGGAGGGTACGAGCAGTACTTC	CASSFLAGGYEQYF
TRBV18	TRBD2	-	TRBJ2-6	TGTGCCAGCTCACAGCTAGCGGGAGTAACAGGGGCCAACGTCCTGACTTTC	CASSQLAGVTGANVLTF
TRBV7-8	-	-	TRBJ1-5	TGTGCCAGCAGCCCACTATGGTCAAGCAATCAGCCCCAGCATTTT	CASSPLWSSNQPQHF
TRBV21-1	-	-	TRBJ2-1	TGTGCCAGTAACATAGGGACAGACTTATACAATGAGCAGTTCTTC	CASNIGTDLYNEQFF
TRBV2	TRBD1	-	TRBJ2-7	TGTGCCAGCAACCATCCGGGACAGGGGGTCTACGAGCAGTACTTC	CASNHPGQGVYEQYF
TRBV5-1	-	-	TRBJ2-5	TGCGCCAGCAGCTTGGTCCCGGGGGTTGGAGAGACCCAGTACTTC	CASSLVPGVGETQYF
TRBV28	TRBD1	-	TRBJ1-5	TGTGCCAGCAAACTATCAGGGGGCTTGGGCAATCAGCCCCAGCATTTT	CASKLSGGLGNQPQHF
TRBV11-1	TRBD1	once	TRBJ2-7	TGTGCCAGCAGTCGGGACAGGGCGAGCCTAAAGTACTTC	CASSRDRASLKYF
TRBV7-3	TRBD2	-	TRBJ2-1	TGTGCCAGCAGCCCCCGTAGCGGGCAGGGCGTCAGCAATGAGCAGTTCTTC	CASSPRSGQGVSNEQFF